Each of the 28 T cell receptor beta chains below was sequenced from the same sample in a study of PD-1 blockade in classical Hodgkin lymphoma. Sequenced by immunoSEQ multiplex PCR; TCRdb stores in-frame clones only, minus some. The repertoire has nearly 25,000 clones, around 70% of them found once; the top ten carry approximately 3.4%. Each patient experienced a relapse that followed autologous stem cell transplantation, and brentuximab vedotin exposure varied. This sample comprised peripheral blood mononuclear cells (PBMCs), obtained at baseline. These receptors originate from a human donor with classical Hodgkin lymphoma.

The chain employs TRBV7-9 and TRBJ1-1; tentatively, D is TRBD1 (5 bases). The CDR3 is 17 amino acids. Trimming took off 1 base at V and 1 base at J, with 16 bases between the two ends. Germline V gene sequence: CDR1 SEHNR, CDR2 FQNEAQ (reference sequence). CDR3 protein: CASSLGEPGPPNTEAFF. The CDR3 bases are TGTGCCAGCAGCTTAGGGGAGCCGGGACCCCCGAACACTGAAGCTTTCTTT.

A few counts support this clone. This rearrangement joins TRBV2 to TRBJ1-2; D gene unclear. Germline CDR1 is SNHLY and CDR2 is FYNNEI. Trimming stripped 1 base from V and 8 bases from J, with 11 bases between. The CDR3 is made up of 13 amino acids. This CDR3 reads CASSEVGGEGYTF. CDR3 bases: TGTGCCAGCAGTGAAGTAGGCGGTGAGGGCTACACCTTC.

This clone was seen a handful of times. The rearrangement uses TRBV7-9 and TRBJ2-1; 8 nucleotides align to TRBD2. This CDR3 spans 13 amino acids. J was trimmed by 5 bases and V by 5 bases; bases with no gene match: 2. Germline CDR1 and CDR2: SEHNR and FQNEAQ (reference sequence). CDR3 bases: TGTGCCAGCAGCGGGACTAGTGACAATGAGCAGTTCTTC. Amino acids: CASSGTSDNEQFF.

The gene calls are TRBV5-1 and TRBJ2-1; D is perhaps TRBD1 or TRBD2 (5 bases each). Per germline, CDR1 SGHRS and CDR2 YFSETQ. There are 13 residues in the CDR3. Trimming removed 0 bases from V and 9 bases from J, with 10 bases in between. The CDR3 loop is CASSLAAGSEQFF. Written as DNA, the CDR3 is TGCGCCAGCAGCTTGGCCGCAGGGAGTGAGCAGTTCTTC. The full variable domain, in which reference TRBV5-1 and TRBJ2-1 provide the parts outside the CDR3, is KAGVTQTPRYLIKTRGQQVTLSCSPISGHRSVSWYQQTPGQGLQFLFEYFSETQRNKGNFPGRFSGRQFSNSRSEMNVSTLELGDSALYLCASSLAAGSEQFFGPGTRLTVL.

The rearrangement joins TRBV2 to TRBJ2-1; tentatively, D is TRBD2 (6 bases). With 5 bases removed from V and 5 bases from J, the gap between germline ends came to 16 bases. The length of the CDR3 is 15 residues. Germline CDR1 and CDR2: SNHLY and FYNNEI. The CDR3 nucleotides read TGTGCCAGCAGTCAGCCACTAGCCTCGAACAATGAGCAGTTCTTC. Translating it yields CASSQPLASNNEQFF.

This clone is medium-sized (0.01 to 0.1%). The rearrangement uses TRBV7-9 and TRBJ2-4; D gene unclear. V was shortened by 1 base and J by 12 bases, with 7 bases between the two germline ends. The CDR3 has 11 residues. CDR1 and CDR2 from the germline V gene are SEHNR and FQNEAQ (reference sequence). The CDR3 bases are TGTGCCAGCAGCTTAGATGGACCTCAGTACTTC. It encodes CASSLDGPQYF.

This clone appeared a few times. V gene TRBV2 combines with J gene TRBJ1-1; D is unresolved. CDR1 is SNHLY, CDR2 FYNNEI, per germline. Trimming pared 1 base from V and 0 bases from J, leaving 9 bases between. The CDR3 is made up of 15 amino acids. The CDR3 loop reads CASSEVAALNTEAFF. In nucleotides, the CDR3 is TGTGCCAGCAGTGAAGTGGCAGCCCTGAACACTGAAGCTTTCTTT. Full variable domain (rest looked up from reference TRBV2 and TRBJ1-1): EPEVTQTPSHQVTQMGQEVILRCVPISNHLYFYWYRQILGQKVEFLVSFYNNEISEKSEIFDDQFSVERPDGSNFTLKIRSTKLEDSAMYFCASSEVAALNTEAFFGQGTRLTVV.

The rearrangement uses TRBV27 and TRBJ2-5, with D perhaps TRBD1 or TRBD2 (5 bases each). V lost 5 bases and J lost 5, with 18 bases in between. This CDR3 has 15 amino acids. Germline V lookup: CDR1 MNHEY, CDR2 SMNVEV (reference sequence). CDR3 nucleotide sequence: TGTGCCAGCAGTCTGCGACCCACCGAGGGGGAGACCCAGTACTTC. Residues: CASSLRPTEGETQYF.

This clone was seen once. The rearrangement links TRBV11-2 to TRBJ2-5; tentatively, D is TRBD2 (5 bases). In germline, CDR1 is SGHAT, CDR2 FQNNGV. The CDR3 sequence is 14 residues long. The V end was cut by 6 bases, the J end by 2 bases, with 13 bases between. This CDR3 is CASSIGRTQETQYF. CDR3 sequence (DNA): TGTGCCAGCAGTATAGGTAGGACTCAAGAGACCCAGTACTTC.

For the CDR3, the DNA is TGTGCCAGCTTCGCAGGGGTCGGCGATAATGGCTACACCTTC. It codes for CASFAGVGDNGYTF. The J gene is TRBJ1-2, the V gene TRBV11-2; tentatively, D is TRBD1 (6 bases). V gave up 8 bases and J gave up 6 bases, with 19 bases separating them. The germline gives CDR1 SGHAT, CDR2 FQNNGV. The CDR3 sequence is 14 residues long.

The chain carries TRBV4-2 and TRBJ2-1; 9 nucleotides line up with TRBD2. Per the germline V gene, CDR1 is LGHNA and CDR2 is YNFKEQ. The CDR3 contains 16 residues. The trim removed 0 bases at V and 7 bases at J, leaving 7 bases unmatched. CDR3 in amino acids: CASSQEGGGAFNEQFF. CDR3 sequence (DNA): TGTGCCAGCAGCCAAGAAGGCGGGGGGGCTTTTAATGAGCAGTTCTTC.

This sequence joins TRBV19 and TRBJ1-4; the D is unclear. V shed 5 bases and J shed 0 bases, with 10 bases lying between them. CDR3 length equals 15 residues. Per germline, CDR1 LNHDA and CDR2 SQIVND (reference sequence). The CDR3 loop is CASSDSAATNEKLFF. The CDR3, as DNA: TGTGCCAGTAGTGATTCAGCGGCAACTAATGAAAAACTGTTTTTT.

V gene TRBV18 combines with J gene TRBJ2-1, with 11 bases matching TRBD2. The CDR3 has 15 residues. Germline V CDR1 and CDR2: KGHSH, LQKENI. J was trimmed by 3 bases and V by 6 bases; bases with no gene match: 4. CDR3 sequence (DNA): TGTGCCAGCTCTCCTAGCGGGGGGTTCTACAATGAGCAGTTCTTC. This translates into CASSPSGGFYNEQFF.

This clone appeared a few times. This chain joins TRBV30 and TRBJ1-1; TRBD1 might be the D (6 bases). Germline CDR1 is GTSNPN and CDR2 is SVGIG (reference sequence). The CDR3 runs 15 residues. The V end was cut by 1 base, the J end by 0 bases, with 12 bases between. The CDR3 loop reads CAWSAPGEMNTEAFF. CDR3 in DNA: TGTGCCTGGAGTGCCCCAGGGGAGATGAACACTGAAGCTTTCTTT.

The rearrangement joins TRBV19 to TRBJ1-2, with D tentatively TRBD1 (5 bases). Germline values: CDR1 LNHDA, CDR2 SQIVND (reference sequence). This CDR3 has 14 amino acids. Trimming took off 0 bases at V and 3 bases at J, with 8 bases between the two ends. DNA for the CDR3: TGTGCCAGTAGTATAGAGCAGGGACACTATGGCTACACCTTC. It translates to CASSIEQGHYGYTF. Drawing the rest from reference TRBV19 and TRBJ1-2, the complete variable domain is DGGITQSPKYLFRKEGQNVTLSCEQNLNHDAMYWYRQDPGQGLRLIYYSQIVNDFQKGDIAEGYSVSREKKESFPLTVTSAQKNPTAFYLCASSIEQGHYGYTFGSGTRLTVV.

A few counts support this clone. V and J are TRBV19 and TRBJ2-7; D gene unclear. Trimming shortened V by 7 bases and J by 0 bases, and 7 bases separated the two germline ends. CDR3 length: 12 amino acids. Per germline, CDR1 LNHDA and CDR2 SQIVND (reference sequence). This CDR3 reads CASTGSSYEQYF. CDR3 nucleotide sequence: TGTGCCAGTACGGGTAGCTCCTACGAGCAGTACTTC.

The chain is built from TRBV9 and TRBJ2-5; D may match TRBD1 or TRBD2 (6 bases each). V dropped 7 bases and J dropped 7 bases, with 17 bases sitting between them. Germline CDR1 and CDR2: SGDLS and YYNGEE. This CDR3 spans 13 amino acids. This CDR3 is CASSTGTGGTQYF. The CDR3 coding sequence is TGTGCCAGCTCAACAGGGACTGGGGGGACCCAGTACTTC.

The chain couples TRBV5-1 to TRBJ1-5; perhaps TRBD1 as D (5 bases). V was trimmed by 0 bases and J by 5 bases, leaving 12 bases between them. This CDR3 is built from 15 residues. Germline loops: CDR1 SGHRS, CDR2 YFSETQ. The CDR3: CASSLGTGAYQPQHF. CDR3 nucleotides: TGCGCCAGCAGCTTGGGAACAGGAGCATATCAGCCCCAGCATTTT.

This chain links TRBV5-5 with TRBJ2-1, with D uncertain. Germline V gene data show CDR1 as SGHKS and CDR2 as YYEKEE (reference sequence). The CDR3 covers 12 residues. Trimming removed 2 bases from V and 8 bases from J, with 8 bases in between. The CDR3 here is CASSFWGYEQFF. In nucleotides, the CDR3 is TGTGCCAGCAGCTTCTGGGGTTATGAGCAGTTCTTC.

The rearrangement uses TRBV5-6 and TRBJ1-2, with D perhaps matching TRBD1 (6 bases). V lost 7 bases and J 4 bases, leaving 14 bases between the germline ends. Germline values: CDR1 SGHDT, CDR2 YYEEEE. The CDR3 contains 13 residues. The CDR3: CASGQTGLYGYTF. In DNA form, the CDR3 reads TGTGCCAGCGGACAGACGGGACTCTATGGCTACACCTTC. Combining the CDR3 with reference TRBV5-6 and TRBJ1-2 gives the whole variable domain DAGVTQSPTHLIKTRGQQVTLRCSPKSGHDTVSWYQQALGQGPQFIFQYYEEEERQRGNFPDRFSGHQFPNYSSELNVNALLLGDSALYLCASGQTGLYGYTFGSGTRLTVV.

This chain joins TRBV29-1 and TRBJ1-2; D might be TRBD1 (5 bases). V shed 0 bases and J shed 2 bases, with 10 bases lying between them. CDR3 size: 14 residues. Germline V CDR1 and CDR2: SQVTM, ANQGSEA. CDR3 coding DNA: TGCAGCGTTGAAGACCAGGGAATGAACTATGGCTACACCTTC. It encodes CSVEDQGMNYGYTF.

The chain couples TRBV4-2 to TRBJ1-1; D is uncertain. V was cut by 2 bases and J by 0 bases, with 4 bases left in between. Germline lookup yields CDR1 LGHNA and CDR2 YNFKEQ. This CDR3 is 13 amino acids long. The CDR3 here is CASSQTVNTEAFF. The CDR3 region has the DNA TGTGCCAGCAGCCAAACTGTGAACACTGAAGCTTTCTTT.

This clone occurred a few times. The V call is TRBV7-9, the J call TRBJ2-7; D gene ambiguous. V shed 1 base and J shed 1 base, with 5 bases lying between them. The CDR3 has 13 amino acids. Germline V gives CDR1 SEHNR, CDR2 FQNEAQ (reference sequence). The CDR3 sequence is CASSLVSSYEQYF. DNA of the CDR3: TGTGCCAGCAGCTTAGTTTCTTCCTACGAGCAGTACTTC.

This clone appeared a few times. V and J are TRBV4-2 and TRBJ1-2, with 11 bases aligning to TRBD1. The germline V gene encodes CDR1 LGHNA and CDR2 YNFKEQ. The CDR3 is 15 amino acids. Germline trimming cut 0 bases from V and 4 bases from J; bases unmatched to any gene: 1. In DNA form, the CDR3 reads TGTGCCAGCAGCCAAGATGGACAGGGGGCCTATGGCTACACCTTC. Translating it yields CASSQDGQGAYGYTF.

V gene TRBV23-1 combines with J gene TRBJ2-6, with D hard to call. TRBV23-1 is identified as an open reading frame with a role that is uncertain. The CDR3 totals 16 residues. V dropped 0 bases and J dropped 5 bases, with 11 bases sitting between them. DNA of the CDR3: TGCGCCAGCAGTCAATCTCAATTCAGACGGGCCAACGTCCTGACTTTC. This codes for CASSQSQFRRANVLTF.

The CDR3 coding sequence is TGTGCCAGCAGTGACGGGGACACTACACAAGAGACCCAGTACTTC. Protein product: CASSDGDTTQETQYF. This chain connects TRBV2 to TRBJ2-5, with a possible D match to TRBD1 (6 bases). There are 15 residues in the CDR3. Trimming left V 3 bases short and J 2 bases short, with 13 bases between. Germline-derived CDR1 and CDR2 are SNHLY and FYNNEI.

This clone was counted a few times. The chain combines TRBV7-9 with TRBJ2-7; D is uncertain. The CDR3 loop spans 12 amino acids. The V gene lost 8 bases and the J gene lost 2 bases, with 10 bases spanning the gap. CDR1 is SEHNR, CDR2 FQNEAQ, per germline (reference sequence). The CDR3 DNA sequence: TGTGCCAGCTCCCCCCTAGCCTACGAGCAGTACTTC. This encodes CASSPLAYEQYF.

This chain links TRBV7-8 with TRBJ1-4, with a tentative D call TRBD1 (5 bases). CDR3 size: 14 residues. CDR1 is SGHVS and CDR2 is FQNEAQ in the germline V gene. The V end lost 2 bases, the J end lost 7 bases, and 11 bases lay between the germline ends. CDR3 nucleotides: TGTGCCAGCAGCTTAATAGGGAGGGGTGAAAAACTGTTTTTT. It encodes CASSLIGRGEKLFF. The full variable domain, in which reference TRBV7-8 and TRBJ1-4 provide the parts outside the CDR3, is GAGVSQSPRYKVAKRGQDVALRCDPISGHVSLFWYQQALGQGPEFLTYFQNEAQLDKSGLPSDRFFAERPEGSVSTLKIQRTQQEDSAVYLCASSLIGRGEKLFFGSGTQLSVL.